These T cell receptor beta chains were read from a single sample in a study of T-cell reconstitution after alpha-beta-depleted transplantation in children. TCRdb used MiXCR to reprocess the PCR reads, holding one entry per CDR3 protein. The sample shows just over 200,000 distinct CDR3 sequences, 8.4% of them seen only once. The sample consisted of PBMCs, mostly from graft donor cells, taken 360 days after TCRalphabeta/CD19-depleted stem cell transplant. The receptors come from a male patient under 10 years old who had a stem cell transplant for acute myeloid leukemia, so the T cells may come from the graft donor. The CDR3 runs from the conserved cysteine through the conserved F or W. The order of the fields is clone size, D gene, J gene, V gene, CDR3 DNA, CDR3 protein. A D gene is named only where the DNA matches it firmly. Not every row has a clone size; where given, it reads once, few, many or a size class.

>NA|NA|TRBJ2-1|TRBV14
TGTGCCAGCAGCGGCCTAGCGAATTACAATGAGCAGTTCTTC
CASSGLANYNEQFF
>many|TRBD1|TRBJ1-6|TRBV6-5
TGTGCCAGCAGTTCCGGACAGGGGGTTGTTAGTTCACCCCTCCACTTT
CASSSGQGVVSSPLHF
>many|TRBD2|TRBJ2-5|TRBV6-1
TGTGCCAGCAAAACTAGCGGGAGCCCAAAAGTGGAGACCCAGTACTTC
CASKTSGSPKVETQYF
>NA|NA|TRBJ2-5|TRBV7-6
TGTGCCTCGGGATATAGGGTCCAAGAGACCCAGTACTTC
CASGYRVQETQYF
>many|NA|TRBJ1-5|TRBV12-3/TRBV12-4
TGTGCCAGCAGTTTAGGGGGGCGCGATAGTCAGCCCCAGCATTTT
CASSLGGRDSQPQHF
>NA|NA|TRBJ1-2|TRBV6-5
TGTGCCAGCAGTTACAGGCCCCAGTCGTATGGCTACACCTTC
CASSYRPQSYGYTF
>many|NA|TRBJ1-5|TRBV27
TGTGCCAGCAGTTCGGTAGGCTTAAGCAATCAGCCCCAGCATTTT
CASSSVGLSNQPQHF
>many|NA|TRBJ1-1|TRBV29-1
TGCAGCGTTGAAGATCGAGGCAGGGGCACTATCGGGGTCACTGAAGCTTTCTTT
CSVEDRGRGTIGVTEAFF
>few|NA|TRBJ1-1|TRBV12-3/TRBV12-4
TGTGCCAGCAGTTATCCAGCGGGGATTTCTTTCTTT
CASSYPAGISFF
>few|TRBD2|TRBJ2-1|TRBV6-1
TGTGCCAGCAGTAGCCCTTCGGGGAGACAGGGCGCGACTAGCGGCTACAATGAGCAGTTCTTC
CASSSPSGRQGATSGYNEQFF
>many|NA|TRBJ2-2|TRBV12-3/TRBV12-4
TGTGCCAGCAGTCGACCTCGGGCGAACACCGGGGAGCTGTTTTTT
CASSRPRANTGELFF
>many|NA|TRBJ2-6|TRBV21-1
TGTGCCAGCAGCAAAGGGACAGGTATCGACCCCTCTGGGGCCAACGTCCTGACTTTC
CASSKGTGIDPSGANVLTF
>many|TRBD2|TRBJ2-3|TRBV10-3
TGTGCCATCACCGGGGGAGGGGTGGGAGATACGCAGTATTTT
CAITGGGVGDTQYF
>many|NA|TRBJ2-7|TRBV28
TGTGCCAGCAAGGGCGGGACCTACGAGCAGTACTTC
CASKGGTYEQYF
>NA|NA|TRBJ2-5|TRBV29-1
TGCAGCGTTTATAGGGGGAACGCGAGGGAGACCCAGTACTTC
CSVYRGNARETQYF
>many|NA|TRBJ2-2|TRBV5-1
TGCGCCAGCTCTTCAGCGGGGAACACCGGGGAGCTGTTTTTT
CASSSAGNTGELFF
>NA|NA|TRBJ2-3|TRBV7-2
TGTGCCAGCAGCTTAGTACGGGGCCACTACACAGATACGCAGTATTTT
CASSLVRGHYTDTQYF
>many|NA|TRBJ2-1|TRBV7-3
TGTGCCAGCAGCTTCCGGGACGGCTCCTACAATGAGCAGTTCTTC
CASSFRDGSYNEQFF
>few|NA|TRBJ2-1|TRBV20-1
TGCAGTGCTAGAGTCCTTGACAGCGCCGACTACAATGAGCAGTTCTTC
CSARVLDSADYNEQFF
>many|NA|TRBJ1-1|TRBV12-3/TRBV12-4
TGTGCCAGCAGTCCCCTAATGAACACTGAAGCTTTCTTT
CASSPLMNTEAFF
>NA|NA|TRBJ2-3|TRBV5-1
TGCGCCAGCAGCGAACTAGTCTTGGTAGGACCCACAGATACGCAGTATTTT
CASSELVLVGPTDTQYF
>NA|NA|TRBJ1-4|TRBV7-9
TGTGCCATCAACGGGATGAATAATGAAAAACTGTTTTTT
CAINGMNNEKLFF
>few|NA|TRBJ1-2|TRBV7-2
TGTGCCAGCAGCGAACGGAGGGGATCCCTCCTTAACTATGGCTACACCTTC
CASSERRGSLLNYGYTF
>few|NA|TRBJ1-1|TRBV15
TGTGCCACCAGCAGAGACCCGCTTATGAACACTGAAGCTTTCTTT
CATSRDPLMNTEAFF
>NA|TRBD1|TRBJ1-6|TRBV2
TGTGCCAGCACAGGGGGATTTTCACCCCTCCACTTT
CASTGGFSPLHF
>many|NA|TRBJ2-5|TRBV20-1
TGCAGTGCTAGAGTTGTGGGGAAAGAGACCCAGTACTTC
CSARVVGKETQYF
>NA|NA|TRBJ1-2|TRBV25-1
TGTGCCAGCAGTGAACCGGGACGAAACTATGGCTACACCTTC
CASSEPGRNYGYTF
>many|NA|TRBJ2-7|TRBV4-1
TGCGCCAGCAGCCAAGAGGTTGGGGGCCCCTACGAGCAGTACTTC
CASSQEVGGPYEQYF
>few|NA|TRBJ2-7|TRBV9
TGTGCCAGCAGCGTAGGAGCGGGCGCCTACGAGCAGTACTTC
CASSVGAGAYEQYF
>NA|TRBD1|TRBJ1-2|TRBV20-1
TGCAGTGCCATACAGGGGGCATCGGGCTACACCTTC
CSAIQGASGYTF
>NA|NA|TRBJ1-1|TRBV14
TGTGCCAGCAGCCCCATGGGGCTCCCTGAAGCTTTCTTT
CASSPMGLPEAFF
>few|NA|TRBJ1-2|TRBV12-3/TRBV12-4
TGTGCCAGCACTCTTGACTATGGCTACACCTTC
CASTLDYGYTF
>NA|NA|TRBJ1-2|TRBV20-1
TGCAGTGCCAACGCTGGGGCCGGGGGGGTTTATGGCTACACCTTC
CSANAGAGGVYGYTF